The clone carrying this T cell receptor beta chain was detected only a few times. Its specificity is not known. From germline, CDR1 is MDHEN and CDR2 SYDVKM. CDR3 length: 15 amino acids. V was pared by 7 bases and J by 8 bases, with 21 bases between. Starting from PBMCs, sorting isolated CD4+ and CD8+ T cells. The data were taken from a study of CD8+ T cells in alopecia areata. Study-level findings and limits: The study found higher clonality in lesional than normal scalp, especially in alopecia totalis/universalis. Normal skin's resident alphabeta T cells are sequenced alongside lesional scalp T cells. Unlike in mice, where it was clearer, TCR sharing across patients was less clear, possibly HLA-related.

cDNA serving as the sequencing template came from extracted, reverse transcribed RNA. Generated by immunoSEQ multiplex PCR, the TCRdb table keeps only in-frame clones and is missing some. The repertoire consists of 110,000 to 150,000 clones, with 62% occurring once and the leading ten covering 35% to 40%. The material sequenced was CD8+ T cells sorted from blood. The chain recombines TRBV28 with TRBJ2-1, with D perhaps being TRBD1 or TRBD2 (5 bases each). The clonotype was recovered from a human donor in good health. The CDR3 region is CASTPLRDRGDEQFF. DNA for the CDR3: TGTGCCAGCACCCCCTTAAGGGATCGGGGCGATGAGCAGTTCTTC.